This is a list of T cell receptor beta chains from one sample in a study of tumor-infiltrating lymphocytes in localized non-small cell lung cancer. The assay was immunoSEQ multiplex PCR, and TCRdb's table has in-frame clones only and misses some. The profile shows 9,300 or so clones, over 70% of them singletons. Sequencing was performed on uninvolved lung tissue not adjacent to the tumor. Every receptor here comes from a human donor with non-small cell lung cancer. CDR3s include the opening cysteine and the closing phenylalanine or tryptophan. Each record gives: clone size, D gene, V gene, J gene, CDR3 DNA, CDR3 protein. The D gene is left open where the match is weak. Rows give clone size only sometimes, using once, few, many, or a class for an expanded clone.

-,-,TRBV6-6,TRBJ2-5,TGTGCCAGCAGTTATCTAGGAATACAAGAGACCCAGTACTTC,CASSYLGIQETQYF
-,-,TRBV5-6,TRBJ2-7,TGTGCCAGCAGCTTGAACGGGGATACTTCCTACGAGCAGTACTTC,CASSLNGDTSYEQYF
few,-,TRBV28,TRBJ1-4,TGTGCCAGCAGTGACAGTGCAACTAATGAAAAACTGTTTTTT,CASSDSATNEKLFF
-,-,TRBV11-2,TRBJ2-2,TGTGCCAGCAGCAACCTCCGGGGATACGGGGAGCTGTTTTTT,CASSNLRGYGELFF
few,TRBD1,TRBV9,TRBJ2-1,TGTGCCAGCAGCGTACTCCCCACAGGGGGTATGAATGAGCAGTTCTTC,CASSVLPTGGMNEQFF
-,TRBD1,TRBV2,TRBJ1-4,TGTGCCAGCGCATACCCGGGACAGGGTGGAGAAAAACTGTTTTTT,CASAYPGQGGEKLFF
-,-,TRBV6-6,TRBJ1-5,TGTGCCAGCAGTACGGATCAGCCCCAGCATTTT,CASSTDQPQHF
once,-,TRBV6-5,TRBJ1-5,TGTGCCAGCATCGGCGGACCAGATCAGCCCCAGCATTTT,CASIGGPDQPQHF
-,TRBD2,TRBV19,TRBJ2-5,TGTGCCAGTAGTATAGGCGGGAGCCCTGTAGAGACCCAGTACTTC,CASSIGGSPVETQYF
-,TRBD2,TRBV7-2,TRBJ2-1,TGTGCCAGCAGCCCAGGAGGAAGCGGGAAGTGGATTGAGCAGTTCTTC,CASSPGGSGKWIEQFF
-,TRBD1,TRBV5-1,TRBJ2-7,TGCGCCAGCAGCTTGGCGGGACAGTCCTACGAGCAGTACTTC,CASSLAGQSYEQYF
-,-,TRBV19,TRBJ2-6,TGTGCCAGCGGGTCCTTCTCTGGGGCCAACGTCCTGACTTTC,CASGSFSGANVLTF
-,-,TRBV27,TRBJ2-3,TGTGCCAGCAGTTTATCCCCCGGACTATTCACAGATACGCAGTATTTT,CASSLSPGLFTDTQYF
-,TRBD2,TRBV27,TRBJ2-1,TGTGCCAGCAGTAGACTAGCGGGACCGGACAATGAGCAGTTCTTC,CASSRLAGPDNEQFF
-,-,TRBV2,TRBJ1-1,TGTGCCAGCAGTGAATGGGGCGACTGGAGGGGAGCTGAAGCTTTCTTT,CASSEWGDWRGAEAFF
-,-,TRBV29-1,TRBJ2-1,TGCAGCGCCCCAGGGTTAGGCTCCTACAATGAGCAGTTCTTC,CSAPGLGSYNEQFF
-,TRBD1,TRBV18,TRBJ2-3,TGTGCCAGCTCACCCTTTGGGACAGGGGTTTTAGATACGCAGTATTTT,CASSPFGTGVLDTQYF
few,TRBD2,TRBV27,TRBJ2-7,TGTGCCAGCAGTCAAGAGACTAGCGGGAGTATGAAGCAGTACTTC,CASSQETSGSMKQYF
-,TRBD2,TRBV27,TRBJ2-2,TGTGCCAGCAGTCCAACGCGGACTAGCGGGTCGGGGGAGCTGTTTTTT,CASSPTRTSGSGELFF
-,-,TRBV4-1,TRBJ1-2,TGCGCCAGCAGCCAAGATTGGGGCCAGGATCTGGCCTATGGCTACACCTTC,CASSQDWGQDLAYGYTF
-,TRBD1,TRBV30,TRBJ2-7,TGTGCCTGGAGTAAGGGACAGGGTACCCTAGGGCAGTACTTC,CAWSKGQGTLGQYF
-,TRBD2,TRBV15,TRBJ2-2,TGTGCCACCAGCAGCGGGAGGGCCGACACCGGGGAGCTGTTTTTT,CATSSGRADTGELFF
-,-,TRBV5-6,TRBJ1-2,TGTGCCAGCAGCTTGATCTCAGCTTCCTACACCTTC,CASSLISASYTF
-,-,TRBV5-4,TRBJ2-2,TGTGCCAGCAGCCGAGCCCCGGGACGGAGAGGGAACACCGGGGAGCTGTTTTTT,CASSRAPGRRGNTGELFF
-,TRBD2,TRBV7-9,TRBJ2-5,TGTGCCAGCAGCCCTGGGACTAGCGGGGAAGAGACCCAGTACTTC,CASSPGTSGEETQYF
-,-,TRBV9,TRBJ1-5,TGTGCCAGCAGCTTAACAGGGTCTCAGCCCCAGCATTTT,CASSLTGSQPQHF
-,TRBD2,TRBV27,TRBJ2-2,TGTGCCAGCAGCCCCCTTGGGGGGGACGTTCGCACCGGGGAGCTGTTTTTT,CASSPLGGDVRTGELFF
-,-,TRBV9,TRBJ2-3,TGTGCCAGCAGCGTAGGGACAGATACGCAGTATTTT,CASSVGTDTQYF
-,TRBD1,TRBV2,TRBJ2-7,TGTGCCAGCAGACGGGACAGAGCGACCTACGAGCAGTACTTC,CASRRDRATYEQYF
-,-,TRBV2,TRBJ2-7,TGTGCCAGCAGTGAACGGTTCGAGCAGTACTTC,CASSERFEQYF
-,-,TRBV21-1,TRBJ2-2,TGTGCCAGCAGCTGGCCGAGAGCAGCCAACACCGGGGAGCTGTTTTTT,CASSWPRAANTGELFF
few,TRBD2,TRBV29-1,TRBJ2-3,TGCAGCGTTCGGAACCCTCCGACGGGAGGCGCAGATACGCAGTATTTT,CSVRNPPTGGADTQYF
few,-,TRBV7-8,TRBJ2-1,TGTGCCAGCAGCCCCGCGCGGGTGTATACTTCCTACAATGAGCAGTTCTTC,CASSPARVYTSYNEQFF
-,-,TRBV6-1,TRBJ2-3,TGTGCCAGCAGTGAAGGGGACTGGCCTAGCACAGATACGCAGTATTTT,CASSEGDWPSTDTQYF
-,-,TRBV28,TRBJ1-1,TGTGCCAGCAGTCCTTCTTTCACAGGGAACACTGAAGCTTTCTTT,CASSPSFTGNTEAFF
once,-,TRBV7-7,TRBJ2-5,TGTGCTAGCAGCTCGGGCCCGACTGGGACCCAGTACTTC,CASSSGPTGTQYF
-,-,TRBV29-1,TRBJ2-5,TGCAGCGTTGCTTCGGGCCAAGAGACCCAGTACTTC,CSVASGQETQYF
-,-,TRBV28,TRBJ2-5,TGTGCCAGCAGTTTAGGGGGGACGGGATCAAGAGGGACCCAGTACTTC,CASSLGGTGSRGTQYF
-,TRBD2,TRBV4-3,TRBJ2-1,TGCGCCAGCAGCCAAGATTTTAGCGGGATCTCCTACAATGAGCAGTTCTTC,CASSQDFSGISYNEQFF
once,-,TRBV11-2,TRBJ2-5,TGTGCCAGCAGCTTAGATCGAACACAAGCCGCACAAGAGACCCAGTACTTC,CASSLDRTQAAQETQYF
few,TRBD2,TRBV6-4,TRBJ2-3,TGTGCCAGCAGTGGACTAGCGGGAGGGCCAGATACGCAGTATTTT,CASSGLAGGPDTQYF
-,TRBD1,TRBV11-2,TRBJ2-5,TGTGCCAGCAGCTTAGATGGGACAGCACAAGAGACCCAGTACTTC,CASSLDGTAQETQYF
-,TRBD1,TRBV9,TRBJ2-2,TGTGCCAGCAGGGGACAGTCGAACACCGGGGAGCTGTTTTTT,CASRGQSNTGELFF
-,TRBD1,TRBV6-6,TRBJ1-2,TGTGCCAGCAGTTATCGGGGACAGACTAACTATGGCTACACCTTC,CASSYRGQTNYGYTF
few,TRBD1,TRBV5-1,TRBJ2-2,TGCGCCAGCAGCTTCAATGGACAGGGTGGGACCGGGGAGCTGTTTTTT,CASSFNGQGGTGELFF
-,-,TRBV7-2,TRBJ2-2,TGTGCCAGCAGCTTAGTGGGGTCCACCGGGGAGCTGTTTTTT,CASSLVGSTGELFF
once,-,TRBV29-1,TRBJ2-1,TGCAGCGTTGAAGACGATACTAGAGAGGGGTCCTACAATGAGCAGTTCTTC,CSVEDDTREGSYNEQFF
medium-sized,-,TRBV2,TRBJ1-2,TGTGCCAGCAGTGAAGGCAGAGCCGTTCCTAACTATGGCTACACCTTC,CASSEGRAVPNYGYTF
-,TRBD1,TRBV27,TRBJ1-1,TGTGCCAGCAGTCCCCTCGGACAGGGGAACACTGAAGCTTTCTTT,CASSPLGQGNTEAFF
-,TRBD1,TRBV10-1,TRBJ2-7,TGCGCCAGCAGTGAGTCAGGGGACAGGTACTACGAGCAGTACTTC,CASSESGDRYYEQYF
-,TRBD1,TRBV28,TRBJ1-4,TGTGCCAGCAGTTTTTCCGGACAGGTGAAAAAACTGTTTTTT,CASSFSGQVKKLFF
large,TRBD2,TRBV4-1,TRBJ2-1,TGCGCCAGCAGCCAAGATCCCGAAATAGCGGGAGAGCAGTTCTTC,CASSQDPEIAGEQFF
-,-,TRBV2,TRBJ2-1,TGTGCCAGCAGTGAATCCGGGTATCTTAATGAGCAGTTCTTC,CASSESGYLNEQFF
-,-,TRBV2,TRBJ2-5,TGTGCCAGCAGTGTTGGGACACAGAGGGAGACCCAGTACTTC,CASSVGTQRETQYF
-,-,TRBV11-2,TRBJ2-1,TGTGCCAGCAGCTTAACGGGGAGCTCCTACAATGAGCAGTTCTTC,CASSLTGSSYNEQFF
-,TRBD1,TRBV11-2,TRBJ2-7,TGTGCCAGCAGCTTAGCCTCGCGGACAGGGCCTTACGAGCAGTACTTC,CASSLASRTGPYEQYF
once,-,TRBV5-1,TRBJ1-1,TGCGCCAGCAGCTTGGACAACCCGGGGACTGAAGCTTTCTTT,CASSLDNPGTEAFF
-,-,TRBV7-2,TRBJ2-5,TGTGCCAGCAGTCCTAGTGGTGCTAGTGGAGAGACCCAGTACTTC,CASSPSGASGETQYF
-,-,TRBV2,TRBJ1-5,TGTGCCAGCAGACGGGACGGTAGCAATCAGCCCCAGCATTTT,CASRRDGSNQPQHF